The rows below give T cell receptor beta chains drawn from one sample of a study of T cell repertoires in cytomegalovirus infection. TCRdb re-derived calls from the reads in MiXCR, one entry per CDR3 protein. Seen here are 400,000 to 550,000 distinct CDR3 sequences, about 11% observed once, and the top ten hold 10% to 13%. The sequencing sample was made of PBMCs. The receptors stem from a human donor in good health (CMV status not recorded). Some clones in this sample may be carry-over from other donors' samples. Each CDR3 is given with its conserved first and last residue. A D gene is named only where the DNA matches it firmly. Clone size is given for some rows only: seen once, a few or many times, or a class if the clone is expanded.

CDR3	DNA	D	V	J	size	length
CASSLQDQETQYF	TGTGCCAGCAGTCTTCAGGACCAAGAGACCCAGTACTTC	.	TRBV12-3/TRBV12-4	TRBJ2-5	many	13
CASSRDRDNEQFF	TGTGCCAGCAGCCGAGACAGAGACAATGAGCAGTTCTTC	.	TRBV7-3	TRBJ2-1	many	13
CASSLVMPTRAEAFF	TGTGCCAGCAGCTTAGTGATGCCGACGCGGGCTGAAGCTTTCTTT	.	TRBV7-9	TRBJ1-1	.	15
CASSQHLGRQETQYF	TGTGCCAGCAGTCAACACCTGGGCAGACAAGAGACCCAGTACTTC	.	TRBV28	TRBJ2-5	.	15
CSARDFGAQGKEFF	TGCAGTGCTAGAGACTTTGGGGCCCAAGGTAAAGAGTTCTTC	.	TRBV20-1	TRBJ2-1	many	14
CASSWKPGNTIYF	TGTGCCAGCAGCTGGAAACCCGGAAACACCATATATTTT	.	TRBV7-9	TRBJ1-3	many	13
CASSSREAGELFF	TGTGCTAGCAGCAGCAGGGAGGCCGGGGAGCTGTTTTTT	.	TRBV7-7	TRBJ2-2	.	13
CASSWLLAGATGANVLTF	TGTGCCAGCAGCTGGCTCCTAGCGGGAGCGACCGGGGCCAACGTCCTGACTTTC	TRBD2	TRBV7-8	TRBJ2-6	many	18
CASLTYRSSGANVLTF	TGTGCCAGTTTAACCTACAGGAGCTCTGGGGCCAACGTCCTGACTTTC	.	TRBV5-6	TRBJ2-6	many	16
CASSFFGSGNTEAFF	TGTGCCAGCAGTTTCTTCGGATCTGGGAACACTGAAGCTTTCTTT	.	TRBV28	TRBJ1-1	many	15
CSVETGGNNYGYTF	TGCAGCGTTGAGACAGGGGGCAATAACTATGGCTACACCTTC	TRBD1	TRBV29-1	TRBJ1-2	.	14
CASRPRDTPNEKLFF	TGTGCCAGCAGACCCAGGGACACTCCTAATGAAAAACTGTTTTTT	.	TRBV3-1	TRBJ1-4	.	15
CASSLGARWRERGTDTQYF	TGTGCCAGCAGCTTAGGGGCGCGATGGCGGGAGAGGGGCACAGATACGCAGTATTTT	TRBD2	TRBV7-2	TRBJ2-3	many	19
CASSFLGVTGELFF	TGTGCCAGCAGTTTCCTAGGGGTCACCGGGGAGCTGTTTTTT	.	TRBV28	TRBJ2-2	few	14
CASSLNPGGRSYEQYF	TGTGCCAGCAGTTTAAATCCAGGGGGACGGTCCTACGAGCAGTACTTC	TRBD1	TRBV27	TRBJ2-7	.	16
CVPGTVGSAGELFF	TGTGTCCCGGGGACAGTCGGGTCTGCCGGGGAGCTGTTTTTT	TRBD1	TRBV7-9	TRBJ2-2	many	14
CASSLAEPSTDTQYF	TGTGCCAGCAGTTTAGCGGAGCCTAGCACAGATACGCAGTATTTT	.	TRBV28	TRBJ2-3	many	15
CASSSLGGESNQPQHF	TGTGCCAGCAGTAGCCTGGGGGGCGAAAGCAATCAGCCCCAGCATTTT	.	TRBV6-1	TRBJ1-5	many	16
CASAGRPETQYF	TGTGCCAGCGCGGGCCGTCCAGAGACCCAGTACTTC	.	TRBV7-6	TRBJ2-5	many	12
CASSYMGQGQETQYF	TGTGCCAGCAGCTATATGGGACAGGGCCAAGAGACCCAGTACTTC	TRBD1	TRBV7-9	TRBJ2-5	many	15